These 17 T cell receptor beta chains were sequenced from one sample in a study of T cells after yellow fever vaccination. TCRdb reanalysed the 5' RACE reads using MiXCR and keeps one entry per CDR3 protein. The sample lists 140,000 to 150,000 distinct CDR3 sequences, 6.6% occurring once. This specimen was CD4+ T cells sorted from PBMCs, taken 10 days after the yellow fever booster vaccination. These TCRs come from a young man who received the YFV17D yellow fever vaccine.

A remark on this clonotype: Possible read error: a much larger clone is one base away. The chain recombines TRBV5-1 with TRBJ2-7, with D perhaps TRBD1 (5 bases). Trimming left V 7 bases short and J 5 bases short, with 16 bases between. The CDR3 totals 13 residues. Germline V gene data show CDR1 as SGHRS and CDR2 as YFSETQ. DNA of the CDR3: TGCGCCAGCGGCTCCAGGGTAGGTGACGAGCAGTACTTC. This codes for CASGSRVGDEQYF.

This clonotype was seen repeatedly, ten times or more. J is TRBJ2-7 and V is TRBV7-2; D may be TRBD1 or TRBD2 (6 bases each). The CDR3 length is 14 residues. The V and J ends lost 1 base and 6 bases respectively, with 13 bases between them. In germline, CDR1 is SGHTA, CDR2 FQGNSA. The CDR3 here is CASSLGPGAGEQYF. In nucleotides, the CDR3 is TGTGCCAGCAGCTTAGGTCCGGGGGCGGGCGAGCAGTACTTC.

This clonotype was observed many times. The CDR3 DNA follows: TGCGCCAGCAGTCAACCGACAGGGTCGGGCGGCAATCAGCCCCAGCATTTT. Translated, it gives CASSQPTGSGGNQPQHF. The V gene is TRBV23-1, the J gene TRBJ1-5, with 7 bases fitting TRBD1. TRBV23-1 is known as an ORF, though its function is uncertain. The CDR3 is 17 residues long. V lost 2 bases to trimming and J lost 2 bases; unmatched junction nucleotides: 9.

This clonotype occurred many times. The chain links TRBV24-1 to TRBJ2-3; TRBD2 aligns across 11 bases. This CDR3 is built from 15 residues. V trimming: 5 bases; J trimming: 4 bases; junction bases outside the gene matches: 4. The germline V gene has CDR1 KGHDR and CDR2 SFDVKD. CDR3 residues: CATSVLAGGADTQYF. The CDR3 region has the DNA TGTGCCACCAGTGTTCTAGCGGGAGGTGCAGATACGCAGTATTTT.

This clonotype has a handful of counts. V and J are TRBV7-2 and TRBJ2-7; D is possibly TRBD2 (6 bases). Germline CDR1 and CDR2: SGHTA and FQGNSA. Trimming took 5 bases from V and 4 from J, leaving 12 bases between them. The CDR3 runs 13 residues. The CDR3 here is CASSRAGPYEQYF. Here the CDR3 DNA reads TGTGCCAGCAGCCGAGCGGGCCCGTACGAGCAGTACTTC.

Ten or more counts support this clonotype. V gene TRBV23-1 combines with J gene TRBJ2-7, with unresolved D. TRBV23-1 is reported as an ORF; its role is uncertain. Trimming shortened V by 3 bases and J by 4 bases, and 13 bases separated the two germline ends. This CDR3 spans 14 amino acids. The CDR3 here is CASSHDRSEYEQYF. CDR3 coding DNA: TGCGCCAGCAGTCACGACCGGTCGGAGTACGAGCAGTACTTC.

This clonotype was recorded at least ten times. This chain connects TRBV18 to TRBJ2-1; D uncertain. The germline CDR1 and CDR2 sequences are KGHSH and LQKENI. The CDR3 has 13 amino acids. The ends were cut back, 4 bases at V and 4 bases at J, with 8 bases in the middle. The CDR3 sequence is CASSLITYNEQFF. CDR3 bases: TGTGCCAGCTCACTCATCACATACAATGAGCAGTTCTTC.

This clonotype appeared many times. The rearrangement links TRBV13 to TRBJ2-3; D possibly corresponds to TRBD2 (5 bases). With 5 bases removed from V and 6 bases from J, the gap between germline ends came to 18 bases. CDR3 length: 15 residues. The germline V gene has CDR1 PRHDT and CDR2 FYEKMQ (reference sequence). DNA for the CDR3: TGTGCCAGCAGCCAGGCGGACTTCTTCACGGATACGCAGTATTTT. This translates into CASSQADFFTDTQYF. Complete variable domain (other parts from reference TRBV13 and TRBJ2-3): AAGVIQSPRHLIKEKRETATLKCYPIPRHDTVYWYQQGPGQDPQFLISFYEKMQSDKGSIPDRFSAQQFSDYHSELNMSSLELGDSALYFCASSQADFFTDTQYFGPGTRLTVL.

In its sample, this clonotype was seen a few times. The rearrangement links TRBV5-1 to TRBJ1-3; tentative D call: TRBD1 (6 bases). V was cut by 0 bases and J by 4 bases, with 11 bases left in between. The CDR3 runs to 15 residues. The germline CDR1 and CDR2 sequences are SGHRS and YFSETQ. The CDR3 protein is CASSLAGGPGNTIYF. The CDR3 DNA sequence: TGCGCCAGCAGCTTGGCTGGGGGGCCGGGAAACACCATATATTTT.

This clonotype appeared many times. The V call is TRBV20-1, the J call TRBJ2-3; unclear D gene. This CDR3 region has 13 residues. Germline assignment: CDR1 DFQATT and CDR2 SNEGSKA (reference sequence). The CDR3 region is CSRRRGFTDTQYF. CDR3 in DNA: TGCAGCCGCCGGCGTGGGTTCACAGATACGCAGTATTTT.

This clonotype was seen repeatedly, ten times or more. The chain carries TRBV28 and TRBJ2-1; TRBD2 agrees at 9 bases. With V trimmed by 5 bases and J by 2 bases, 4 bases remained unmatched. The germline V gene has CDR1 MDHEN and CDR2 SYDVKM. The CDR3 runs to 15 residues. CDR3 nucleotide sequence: TGTGCCAGCAGTCCGTTAGCGGGAGCCTACAATGAGCAGTTCTTC. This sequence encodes CASSPLAGAYNEQFF.

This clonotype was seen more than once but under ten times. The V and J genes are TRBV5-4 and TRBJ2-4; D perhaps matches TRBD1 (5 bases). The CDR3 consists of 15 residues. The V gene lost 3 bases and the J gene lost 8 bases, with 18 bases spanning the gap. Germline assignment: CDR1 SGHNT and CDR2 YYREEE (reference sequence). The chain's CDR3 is CASSSRDVLRDIQYF. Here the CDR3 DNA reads TGTGCCAGCAGCTCCAGGGATGTTCTTCGGGACATTCAGTACTTC. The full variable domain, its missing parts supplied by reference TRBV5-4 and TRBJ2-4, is ETGVTQSPTHLIKTRGQQVTLRCSSQSGHNTVSWYQQALGQGPQFIFQYYREEENGRGNFPPRFSGLQFPNYSSELNVNALELDDSALYLCASSSRDVLRDIQYFGAGTRLSVL.

CDR3 loop: CSARRGGQGSSYEQYF. The CDR3 DNA is TGCAGTGCTAGAAGGGGGGGACAGGGGTCGAGCTACGAGCAGTACTTC. The V gene is TRBV20-1, the J gene TRBJ2-7; TRBD1 aligns across 10 bases. The CDR3 is made up of 16 amino acids. CDR1 DFQATT and CDR2 SNEGSKA come from the germline V gene (reference sequence). V gave up 2 bases and J gave up 3 bases; unmatched junction bases: 10.

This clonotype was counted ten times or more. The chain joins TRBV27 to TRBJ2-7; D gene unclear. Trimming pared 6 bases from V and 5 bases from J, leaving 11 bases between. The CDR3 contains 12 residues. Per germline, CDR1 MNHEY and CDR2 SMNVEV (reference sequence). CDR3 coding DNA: TGTGCCAGCAGGGTCCGTTATGACGAGCAGTACTTC. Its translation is CASRVRYDEQYF.

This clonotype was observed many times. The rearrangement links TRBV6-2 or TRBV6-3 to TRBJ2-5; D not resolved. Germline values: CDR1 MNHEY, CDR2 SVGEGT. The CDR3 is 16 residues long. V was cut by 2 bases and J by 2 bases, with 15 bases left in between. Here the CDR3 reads CASSYPGSWGQETQYF. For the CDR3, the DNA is TGTGCCAGCAGTTACCCCGGTTCCTGGGGACAAGAGACCCAGTACTTC.

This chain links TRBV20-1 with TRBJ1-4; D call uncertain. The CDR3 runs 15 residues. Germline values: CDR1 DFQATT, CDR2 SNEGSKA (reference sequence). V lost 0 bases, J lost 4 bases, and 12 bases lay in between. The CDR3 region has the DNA TGCAGTGCTAGAGATCTTGGGCATTATAATGAAAAACTGTTTTTT. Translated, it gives CSARDLGHYNEKLFF.

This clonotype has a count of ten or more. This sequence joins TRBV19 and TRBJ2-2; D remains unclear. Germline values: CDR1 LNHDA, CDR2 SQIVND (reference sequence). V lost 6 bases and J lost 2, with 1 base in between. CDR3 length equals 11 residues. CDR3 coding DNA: TGTGCCAGTAGAAACACCGGGGAGCTGTTTTTT. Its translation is CASRNTGELFF.